The 25 T cell receptor beta chains given below trace back to one sample, sequenced in a study of liver allograft versus peripheral blood T cells. Overall study context: What was compared were the T cell receptor repertoires in transplanted livers and those in the peripheral blood of recipients.

Each CDR3 protein gets one entry after TCRdb re-called the reads with MiXCR. This sample has 8,800 or so distinct CDR3 sequences; 18% occur once, and the top ten carry 4% to 4.5%. These receptors originate from a human patient who had a liver transplant. Some T cells may be graft donor cells.

This clonotype was counted many times. J is TRBJ1-6 and V is TRBV6-5; TRBD1 agrees at 7 bases. The CDR3 has 15 residues. V was clipped by 2 bases and J by 6 bases; unmatched bases: 4. Germline V gene sequence: CDR1 MNHEY, CDR2 SVGAGI. CDR3 region: CASSYRTGGNSPLHF. DNA for the CDR3: TGTGCCAGCAGTTACCGGACAGGAGGTAATTCACCCCTCCACTTT.

This clonotype showed up just once. This chain uses TRBV20-1 with TRBJ1-5; 11 bases agree with TRBD1. The CDR3 extends over 15 amino acids. V lost 3 bases to trimming and J lost 0 bases; unmatched junction nucleotides: 1. CDR1 is DFQATT and CDR2 is SNEGSKA in the germline V gene (reference sequence). CDR3 nucleotides: TGCAGTGCTAGGGGACAGGGGGATAGCAATCAGCCCCAGCATTTT. This translates into CSARGQGDSNQPQHF.

This clonotype was recorded many times. This chain uses TRBV28 with TRBJ2-1; D is undetermined. This CDR3 has 14 amino acids. V gave up 2 bases and J gave up 5 bases, with 10 bases separating them. Per germline, CDR1 MDHEN and CDR2 SYDVKM. CDR3 nucleotide sequence: TGTGCCAGCAGTTTAGGTCCCCGCCACAATGAGCAGTTCTTC. This gives the protein CASSLGPRHNEQFF.

This chain joins TRBV12-3 or TRBV12-4 and TRBJ2-4; D is undetermined. The CDR3 has 15 amino acids. With 3 bases removed from V and 2 bases from J, the gap between germline ends came to 11 bases. The CDR3 spells CASSFDIYTKNIQYF. The DNA of the CDR3 is TGTGCCAGCAGTTTCGACATTTACACCAAAAACATTCAGTACTTC.

This clonotype occurred a few times. This chain links TRBV20-1 with TRBJ2-6, with 10 bases matching TRBD1. Per germline, CDR1 DFQATT and CDR2 SNEGSKA (reference sequence). The CDR3 runs to 17 residues. Germline trimming cut 5 bases from V and 3 bases from J; bases unmatched to any gene: 10. This chain's CDR3 is CSARRQGALYGANVLTF. The DNA of the CDR3 is TGCAGTGCTCGCCGACAGGGGGCGCTTTATGGGGCCAACGTCCTGACTTTC.

The chain links TRBV5-1 to TRBJ1-1, with D maybe TRBD1 (5 bases). Germline-derived CDR1 and CDR2 are SGHRS and YFSETQ. This CDR3 has 15 amino acids. V was clipped by 0 bases and J by 1 base, with 10 bases between them. CDR3 protein: CASSLAGGTNTEAFF. The DNA for the CDR3 is TGCGCCAGCAGCTTGGCCGGGGGAACGAACACTGAAGCTTTCTTT. Together with reference TRBV5-1 and TRBJ1-1, the CDR3 gives the full variable domain: KAGVTQTPRYLIKTRGQQVTLSCSPISGHRSVSWYQQTPGQGLQFLFEYFSETQRNKGNFPGRFSGRQFSNSRSEMNVSTLELGDSALYLCASSLAGGTNTEAFFGQGTRLTVV.

By its share, this clonotype is medium-sized. The rearrangement joins TRBV6-2 or TRBV6-3 to TRBJ2-1, with 14 bases aligning to TRBD2. Germline V gene data show CDR1 as MNHEY and CDR2 as SVGEGT. After removal of 6 bases from V and 8 bases from J, the junction contained 3 bases not matched to a gene. This CDR3 comprises 14 residues. This CDR3 reads CASRGGLAGDEQFF. CDR3 DNA sequence: TGTGCCAGCAGGGGGGGACTAGCGGGAGATGAGCAGTTCTTC.

This clonotype has at least ten counts. The J gene is TRBJ1-5, the V gene TRBV5-4, with 9 nucleotides matching TRBD1. Germline loops: CDR1 SGHNT, CDR2 YYREEE (reference sequence). V lost 3 bases and J lost 7; bases outside the gene matches: 2. The CDR3 has 13 residues. CDR3 DNA sequence: TGTGCCAGCAGCTGGGACAGGGACCAGCCCCAGCATTTT. It translates to CASSWDRDQPQHF. Supplemented by reference TRBV5-4 and TRBJ1-5, the full variable domain reads ETGVTQSPTHLIKTRGQQVTLRCSSQSGHNTVSWYQQALGQGPQFIFQYYREEENGRGNFPPRFSGLQFPNYSSELNVNALELDDSALYLCASSWDRDQPQHFGDGTRLSIL.

The genes are TRBV20-1 and TRBJ1-1; 7 bases agree with TRBD1. This CDR3 comprises 14 residues. The ends lost 0 bases at V and 4 bases at J; junction bases unmatched: 5. Looked up from germline, CDR1 is DFQATT and CDR2 is SNEGSKA (reference sequence). This CDR3 is CSARDPRGSTEAFF. In nucleotides, the CDR3 is TGCAGTGCTAGAGATCCCAGGGGGAGCACTGAAGCTTTCTTT.

This clonotype showed up just a few times. The gene calls are TRBV5-1 and TRBJ1-1, with 9 bases fitting TRBD1. The CDR3 loop spans 14 amino acids. Trimming removed 4 bases from V and 6 bases from J; junction bases left unmatched: 7. Per the germline V gene, CDR1 is SGHRS and CDR2 is YFSETQ. The CDR3 DNA follows: TGCGCCAGCAGCACACAGGGGGCTGACTCTGAAGCTTTCTTT. Its protein product is CASSTQGADSEAFF.

Ten or more counts support this clonotype. The chain links TRBV7-2 to TRBJ1-3; 11 bases agree with TRBD1. The J segment lost 1 base and the V segment lost 5 bases, leaving 7 bases of the junction unmatched. This CDR3 region has 17 residues. Per germline, CDR1 SGHTA and CDR2 FQGNSA. CDR3 sequence reads: CASSPTGTGGSGNTIYF. DNA of the CDR3: TGTGCCAGCAGCCCGACCGGGACAGGGGGGTCTGGAAACACCATATATTTT.

This clonotype was seen at least ten times. This chain links TRBV30 with TRBJ1-6; D unresolved. The CDR3 has 14 amino acids. Germline assignment: CDR1 GTSNPN and CDR2 SVGIG (reference sequence). V gave up 7 bases and J gave up 5 bases, with 15 bases separating them. The CDR3 reads CALGGGFNNSPLHF. Here the CDR3 DNA reads TGTGCCTTAGGCGGAGGGTTTAATAATTCACCCCTCCACTTT.

This clonotype is labeled medium-sized. The chain uses TRBV6-6 and TRBJ1-1; weak D call: TRBD1 (5 bases). The V end lost 0 bases, the J end lost 3 bases, and 14 bases lay between the germline ends. Germline V gene data show CDR1 as MNHNY and CDR2 as SVGAGI (reference sequence). The CDR3 runs 16 residues. Here the CDR3 DNA reads TGTGCCAGCAGTTACTCCCCTGCGGGGACGGACACTGAAGCTTTCTTT. Translation gives CASSYSPAGTDTEAFF.

By share, this clonotype counts as medium-sized. This rearrangement joins TRBV10-3 to TRBJ2-7; weak D call: TRBD1 (6 bases). The germline CDR1 and CDR2 sequences are ENHRY and SYGVKD. V lost 7 bases and J 0 bases, leaving 13 bases between the germline ends. This CDR3 spans 14 amino acids. In DNA form, the CDR3 reads TGTGCCATCACCCCCGGACAGAGCTCCTACGAGCAGTACTTC. Its protein is CAITPGQSSYEQYF.

This clonotype is medium-sized (0.01 to 0.1%) within its sample. The gene calls are TRBV5-5 and TRBJ1-1; a possible D gene is TRBD1 (5 bases). This CDR3 is built from 14 residues. Trimming removed 1 base from V and 6 bases from J, with 13 bases in between. The germline gives CDR1 SGHKS, CDR2 YYEKEE (reference sequence). The CDR3 loop reads CASSLSGIPPEAFF. In DNA form, the CDR3 reads TGTGCCAGCAGCTTGTCAGGGATACCTCCTGAAGCTTTCTTT.

This clonotype was counted only a few times. The chain combines TRBV29-1 with TRBJ2-3, with D perhaps matching TRBD2 (6 bases). Per germline, CDR1 SQVTM and CDR2 ANQGSEA. The CDR3 contains 15 residues. V gave up 0 bases and J gave up 2 bases, with 12 bases separating them. The CDR3 is CSVEDGGDLTDTQYF. The CDR3 DNA sequence: TGCAGCGTTGAAGATGGAGGGGACCTCACAGATACGCAGTATTTT.

The chain has TRBV7-2 and TRBJ1-1; 10 nucleotides agree with TRBD1. Germline V gene sequence: CDR1 SGHTA, CDR2 FQGNSA. The length of the CDR3 is 14 residues. The V gene end was trimmed by 5 bases and the J gene end by 4 bases; junction bases not matched to a gene: 4. The CDR3 reads CASSPRTGGTEAFF. In nucleotides, the CDR3 is TGTGCCAGCAGCCCCCGGACAGGGGGCACTGAAGCTTTCTTT.

The chain recombines TRBV25-1 with TRBJ1-1; 9 nucleotides align to TRBD1. V gave up 5 bases and J gave up 3 bases; unmatched junction bases: 4. The V gene's germline CDR1 is MGHDK and CDR2 SYGVNS. The length of the CDR3 is 14 residues. CDR3: CASSYRQGDTEAFF. The CDR3 DNA follows: TGTGCCAGCAGTTATAGACAGGGGGACACTGAAGCTTTCTTT.

This clonotype is medium-sized in the sample. The chain is built from TRBV29-1 and TRBJ2-1, with TRBD2 matching 13 bases. Unmatched junction bases numbered 5, after V lost 0 bases and J lost 6 bases. The CDR3 contains 16 residues. Germline loops: CDR1 SQVTM, CDR2 ANQGSEA. The CDR3 is CSVEELRTSGSNEQFF. The DNA for the CDR3 is TGCAGCGTTGAAGAGCTTAGGACTAGCGGGAGCAATGAGCAGTTCTTC.

This clonotype is classed as medium-sized. V is TRBV7-2 and J is TRBJ2-1; 8 bases are shared with TRBD1. Unmatched junction bases numbered 13, after V lost 5 bases and J lost 7 bases. Germline values: CDR1 SGHTA, CDR2 FQGNSA. This CDR3 contains 16 residues. The CDR3 protein is CASSPPLLGQGNEQFF. As DNA, the CDR3 is TGTGCCAGCAGCCCCCCACTCCTTGGACAGGGTAATGAGCAGTTCTTC.

In this sample, this clonotype is medium-sized. The CDR3 protein is CASSLSGEKAFF. CDR3 DNA sequence: TGTGCCAGCTCCCTATCGGGGGAAAAAGCTTTCTTT. This chain links TRBV18 with TRBJ1-1; D may be TRBD1 (5 bases). Trimming stripped 6 bases from V and 9 bases from J, with 14 bases between. Germline V gene lookup returns CDR1 KGHSH and CDR2 LQKENI. The CDR3 covers 12 residues. Full variable domain (missing parts from reference TRBV18 and TRBJ1-1): NAGVMQNPRHLVRRRGQEARLRCSPMKGHSHVYWYRQLPEEGLKFMVYLQKENIIDESGMPKERFSAEFPKEGPSILRIQQVVRGDSAAYFCASSLSGEKAFFGQGTRLTVV.

This clonotype was recorded many times. The chain employs TRBV19 and TRBJ2-7; D ambiguous. This CDR3 comprises 13 residues. Germline lookup yields CDR1 LNHDA and CDR2 SQIVND (reference sequence). Trimming removed 4 bases from V and 1 base from J, with 8 bases in between. This CDR3 is CASSTGPSYEQYF. DNA of the CDR3: TGTGCCAGTAGTACCGGGCCATCCTACGAGCAGTACTTC.

J is TRBJ2-3 and V is TRBV6-5; 10 bases agree with TRBD2. The CDR3 extends over 16 amino acids. The ends lost 6 bases at V and 5 bases at J; junction bases unmatched: 11. The germline CDR1 and CDR2 sequences are MNHEY and SVGAGI. CDR3 amino acids: CASRISLAGVGDTQYF. CDR3 DNA sequence: TGTGCCAGCAGGATTTCTCTAGCGGGAGTAGGAGATACGCAGTATTTT.

This clonotype appeared many times. The chain couples TRBV9 to TRBJ2-3; the match to TRBD2 covers 15 bases. CDR3 length: 19 residues. Germline-derived CDR1 and CDR2 are SGDLS and YYNGEE. J gave up 4 bases and V 0 bases, and 9 bases lay outside the gene matches. In DNA, the CDR3 is TGTGCCAGCAGCGTAGGACCCGGGACTAGCGGGGGGAAGTCAGATACGCAGTATTTT. The encoded protein is CASSVGPGTSGGKSDTQYF.

This clonotype has only a few counts. The rearrangement uses TRBV20-1 and TRBJ1-2; D is undetermined. Per the germline V gene, CDR1 is DFQATT and CDR2 is SNEGSKA (reference sequence). V lost 7 bases and J lost 2, with 8 bases in between. The CDR3 contains 11 residues. The CDR3 DNA follows: TGCAGTGTAATGGCCAACTATGGCTACACCTTC. As protein: CSVMANYGYTF.